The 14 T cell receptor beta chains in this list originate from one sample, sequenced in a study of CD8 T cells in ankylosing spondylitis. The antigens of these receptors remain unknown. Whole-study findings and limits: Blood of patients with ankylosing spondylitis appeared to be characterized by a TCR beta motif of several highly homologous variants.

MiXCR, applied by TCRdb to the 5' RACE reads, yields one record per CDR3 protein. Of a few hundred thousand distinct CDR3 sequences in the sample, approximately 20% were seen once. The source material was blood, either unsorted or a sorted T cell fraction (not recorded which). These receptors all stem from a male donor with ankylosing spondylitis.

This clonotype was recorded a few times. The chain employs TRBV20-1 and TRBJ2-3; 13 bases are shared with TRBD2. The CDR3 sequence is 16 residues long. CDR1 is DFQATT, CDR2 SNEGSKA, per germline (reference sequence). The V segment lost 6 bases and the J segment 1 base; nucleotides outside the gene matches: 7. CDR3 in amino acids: CSADRGTSGGTDTQYF. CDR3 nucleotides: TGCAGTGCCGATAGGGGGACTAGCGGGGGCACAGATACGCAGTATTTT.

CDR3 protein: CASSLQGGANYGYTF. CDR3 sequence (DNA): TGTGCCAGCAGCCTCCAGGGGGGAGCTAACTATGGCTACACCTTC. The J gene is TRBJ1-2, the V gene TRBV12-3 or TRBV12-4, with 7 bases lining up with TRBD1. J lost 0 bases, V lost 6 bases, and 7 bases had no gene match. The CDR3 runs 15 residues.

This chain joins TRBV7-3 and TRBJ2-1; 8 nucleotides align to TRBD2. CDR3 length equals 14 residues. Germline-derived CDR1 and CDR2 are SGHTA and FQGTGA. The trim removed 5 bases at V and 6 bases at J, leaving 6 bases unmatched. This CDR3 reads CASSNGLAGNEQFF. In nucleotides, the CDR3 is TGTGCCAGCAGCAACGGACTAGCTGGCAATGAGCAGTTCTTC. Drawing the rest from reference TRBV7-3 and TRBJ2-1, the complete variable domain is GAGVSQTPSNKVTEKGKYVELRCDPISGHTALYWYRQSLGQGPEFLIYFQGTGAADDSGLPNDRFFAVRPEGSVSTLKIQRTERGDSAVYLCASSNGLAGNEQFFGPGTRLTVL.

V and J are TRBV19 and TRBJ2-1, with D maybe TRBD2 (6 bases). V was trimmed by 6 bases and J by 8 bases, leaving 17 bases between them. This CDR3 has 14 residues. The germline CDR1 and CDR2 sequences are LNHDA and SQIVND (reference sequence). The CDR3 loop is CASRGTPPPDEQFF. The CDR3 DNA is TGTGCCAGTAGGGGGACTCCCCCACCGGATGAGCAGTTCTTC.

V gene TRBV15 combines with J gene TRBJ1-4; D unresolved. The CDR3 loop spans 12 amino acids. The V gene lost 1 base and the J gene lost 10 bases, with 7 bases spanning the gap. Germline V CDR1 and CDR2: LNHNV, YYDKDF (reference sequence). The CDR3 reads CATSRAGGKLFF. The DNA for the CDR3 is TGTGCCACCAGCAGAGCTGGAGGAAAACTGTTTTTT.

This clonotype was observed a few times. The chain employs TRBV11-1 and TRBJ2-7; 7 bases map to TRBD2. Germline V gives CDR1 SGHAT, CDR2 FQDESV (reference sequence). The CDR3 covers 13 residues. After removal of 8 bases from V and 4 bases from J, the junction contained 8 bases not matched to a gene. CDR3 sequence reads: CASQRASGYEQYF. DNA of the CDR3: TGTGCCAGCCAGCGGGCTAGCGGATACGAGCAGTACTTC.

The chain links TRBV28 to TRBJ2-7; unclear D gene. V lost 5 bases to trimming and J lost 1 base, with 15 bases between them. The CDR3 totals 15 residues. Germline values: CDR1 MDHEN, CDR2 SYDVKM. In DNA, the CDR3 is TGTGCCAGCAGTGCCTACTCTCCTTCATCCTACGAGCAGTACTTC. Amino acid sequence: CASSAYSPSSYEQYF. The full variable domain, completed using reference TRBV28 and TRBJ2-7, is DVKVTQSSRYLVKRTGEKVFLECVQDMDHENMFWYRQDPGLGLRLIYFSYDVKMKEKGDIPEGYSVSREKKERFSLILESASTNQTSMYLCASSAYSPSSYEQYFGPGTRLTVT.

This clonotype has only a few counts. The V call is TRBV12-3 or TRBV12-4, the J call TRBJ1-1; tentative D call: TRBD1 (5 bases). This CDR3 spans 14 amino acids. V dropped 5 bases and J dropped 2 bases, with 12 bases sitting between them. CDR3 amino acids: CASSRDGRNTEAFF. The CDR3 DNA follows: TGTGCCAGCAGTCGGGACGGCCGAAACACTGAAGCTTTCTTT.

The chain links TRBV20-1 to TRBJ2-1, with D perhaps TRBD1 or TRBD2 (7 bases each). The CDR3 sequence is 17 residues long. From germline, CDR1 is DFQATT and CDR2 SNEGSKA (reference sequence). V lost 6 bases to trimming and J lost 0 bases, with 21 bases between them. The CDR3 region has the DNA TGCAGTGCAGGGGGCCCAGGTGGCGGGAGCTCCTACAATGAGCAGTTCTTC. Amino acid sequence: CSAGGPGGGSSYNEQFF.

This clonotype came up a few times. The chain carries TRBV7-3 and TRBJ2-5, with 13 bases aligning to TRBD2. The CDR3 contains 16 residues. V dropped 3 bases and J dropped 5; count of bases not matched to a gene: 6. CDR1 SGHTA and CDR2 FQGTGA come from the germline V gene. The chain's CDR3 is CASSLVGTSGTETQYF. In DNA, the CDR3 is TGTGCCAGCAGCTTGGTTGGGACTAGCGGGACCGAGACCCAGTACTTC.

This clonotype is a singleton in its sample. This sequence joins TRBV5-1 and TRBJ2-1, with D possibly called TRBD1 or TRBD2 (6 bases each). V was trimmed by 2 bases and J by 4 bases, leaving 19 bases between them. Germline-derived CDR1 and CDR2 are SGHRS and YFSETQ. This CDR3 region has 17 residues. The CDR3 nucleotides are TGCGCCAGCAGCTTCGCACGTGGAGGGGGGACGTACAATGAGCAGTTCTTC. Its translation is CASSFARGGGTYNEQFF.

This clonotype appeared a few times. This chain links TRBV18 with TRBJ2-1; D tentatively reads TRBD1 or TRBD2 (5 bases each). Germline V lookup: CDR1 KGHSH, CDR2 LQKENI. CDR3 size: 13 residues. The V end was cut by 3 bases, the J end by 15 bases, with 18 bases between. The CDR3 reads CASSPGTQEVGFF. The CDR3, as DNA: TGTGCCAGCTCACCTGGGACGCAGGAGGTAGGGTTCTTC.

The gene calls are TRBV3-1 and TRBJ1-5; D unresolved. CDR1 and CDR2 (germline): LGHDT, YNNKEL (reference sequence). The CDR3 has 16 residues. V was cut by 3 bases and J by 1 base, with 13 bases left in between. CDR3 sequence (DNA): TGTGCCAGCAGCCAGGGGTCCGCAGTGAGCAATCAGCCCCAGCATTTT. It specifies CASSQGSAVSNQPQHF.

The DNA for the CDR3 is TGTGCCAGCAGCTATGACCCCCAGATAACCTACGAGCAGTACTTC. It yields the protein CASSYDPQITYEQYF. The V call is TRBV5-4, the J call TRBJ2-7; D remains unclear. Germline V gene data show CDR1 as SGHNT and CDR2 as YYREEE (reference sequence). CDR3 length: 15 residues. Trimming shortened V by 3 bases and J by 2 bases, and 15 bases separated the two germline ends.